Below are 18 T cell receptor beta chains sequenced from a single sample in a study of a mutant IDH1 vaccine in newly diagnosed glioma. Sequenced by immunoSEQ multiplex PCR; TCRdb stores in-frame clones only, minus some. The sample carries 35,000 to 45,000 clones, approximately 80% recorded once. Time point described: week 35, safety follow-up. Doses of 300 ug of mutant IDH1 20-mer peptide were given with topical imiquimod. Antigen specificity for these receptors is unknown. Here the sequenced sample was PBMCs, taken from a glioma patient whose treatment included an IDH1 peptide vaccine. These receptors were obtained from a woman aged 45-65 years with glioma.

For this clone: Within the sample, other DNA sequences also encode this same CDR3. This chain connects TRBV18 to TRBJ1-2; 8 nucleotides line up with TRBD1. This CDR3 has 13 amino acids. Per germline, CDR1 KGHSH and CDR2 LQKENI. V shed 3 bases and J 6 bases; nucleotides not matched to a gene: 3. The CDR3, as DNA: TGTGCCAGCTCACCGCAGGGGGCGAATGGCTACACCTTC. It encodes CASSPQGANGYTF. The full variable domain, in which reference TRBV18 and TRBJ1-2 provide the parts outside the CDR3, is NAGVMQNPRHLVRRRGQEARLRCSPMKGHSHVYWYRQLPEEGLKFMVYLQKENIIDESGMPKERFSAEFPKEGPSILRIQQVVRGDSAAYFCASSPQGANGYTFGSGTRLTVV.

The J gene is TRBJ1-1, the V gene TRBV6-1; weak D call: TRBD1 (5 bases). Trimming removed 3 bases at V and 1 base at J, with 6 bases between. The CDR3 has 13 amino acids. Germline CDR1 reads MNHNS; CDR2 reads SASEGT. CDR3 in amino acids: CASSETANTEAFF. The CDR3 nucleotides read TGTGCCAGCAGTGAGACAGCGAACACTGAAGCTTTCTTT.

The V gene is TRBV15, the J gene TRBJ2-5; 10 nucleotides line up with TRBD1. Trimming took 1 base from V and 5 from J; bases not matched to a gene: 4. This CDR3 contains 15 residues. Germline V CDR1 and CDR2: LNHNV, YYDKDF (reference sequence). In DNA form, the CDR3 reads TGTGCCACCAGCAGAGGACAGGGGGCTTTTGAGACCCAGTACTTC. Encoded protein: CATSRGQGAFETQYF.

The chain uses TRBV7-2 and TRBJ2-5; D may be TRBD2 (5 bases). CDR1 is SGHTA, CDR2 FQGNSA, per germline. The CDR3 is made up of 13 amino acids. Trimming stripped 5 bases from V and 2 bases from J, with 9 bases between. The CDR3 region is CASSRGIQETQYF. CDR3 nucleotide sequence: TGTGCCAGCAGCCGAGGGATTCAAGAGACCCAGTACTTC. Supplemented by reference TRBV7-2 and TRBJ2-5, the full variable domain reads GAGVSQSPSNKVTEKGKDVELRCDPISGHTALYWYRQSLGQGLEFLIYFQGNSAPDKSGLPSDRFSAERTGGSVSTLTIQRTQQEDSAVYLCASSRGIQETQYFGPGTRLLVL.

This chain uses TRBV10-2 with TRBJ2-7, with D possibly called TRBD1 or TRBD2 (5 bases each). V gave up 11 bases and J gave up 2 bases, with 16 bases separating them. The CDR3 consists of 13 residues. Germline V gene data show CDR1 as WSHSY and CDR2 as SAAADI. CDR3 region: CAAARDPTYEQYF. The CDR3 DNA is TGCGCCGCCGCCCGGGACCCCACCTACGAGCAGTACTTC.

The CDR3 bases are TGTGCCAGCAGTGGACAGGGGCGAGTTGGCTACACCTTC. This gives the protein CASSGQGRVGYTF. This chain connects TRBV6-5 to TRBJ1-2; 9 nucleotides match TRBD1. The CDR3 has 13 amino acids. After removal of 5 bases from V and 7 bases from J, the junction contained 5 bases not matched to a gene. Looked up from germline, CDR1 is MNHEY and CDR2 is SVGAGI.

This clone was picked up one time. The genes are TRBV11-2 and TRBJ1-4; possible D gene TRBD1, 6 bases. There are 15 residues in the CDR3. Trimming pared 3 bases from V and 0 bases from J, leaving 8 bases between. Looked up from germline, CDR1 is SGHAT and CDR2 is FQNNGV. CDR3 loop: CASSFGQSTNEKLFF. The CDR3 coding sequence is TGTGCCAGCAGCTTTGGACAGTCAACTAATGAAAAACTGTTTTTT.

A few counts support this clone. The rearrangement links TRBV11-3 to TRBJ1-6; tentative D call: TRBD1 (5 bases). The CDR3 is made up of 15 amino acids. Germline values: CDR1 SGHNT, CDR2 YENEEA. Trimming took 5 bases from V and 7 from J, leaving 15 bases between them. The CDR3 region is CASSLIQGSNSPLHF. CDR3 DNA sequence: TGTGCCAGCAGCCTAATCCAGGGTTCGAATTCACCCCTCCACTTT.

J is TRBJ1-1 and V is TRBV11-2; TRBD1 might be the D (5 bases). This CDR3 contains 15 residues. The germline V and J ends were trimmed by 4 bases and 4 bases, with 16 bases remaining between them. CDR1 and CDR2 (germline): SGHAT, FQNNGV. The CDR3 region has the DNA TGTGCCAGCAGCTCGATCACAGGACCGAGCACTGAAGCTTTCTTT. This translates into CASSSITGPSTEAFF.

The chain couples TRBV4-3 to TRBJ1-2; D is ambiguous. Between the trimmed V and J ends, which lost 1 base and 5 bases, there was a span of 11 bases. The germline CDR1 and CDR2 sequences are LGHNA and YSLEER. The CDR3 is made up of 14 amino acids. CDR3 DNA sequence: TGCGCCAGCAGCCAAGTTAGTGCAGAGTATGGCTACACCTTC. It translates to CASSQVSAEYGYTF.

The chain combines TRBV7-2 with TRBJ2-6, with TRBD1 as a possible D gene (5 bases). In germline, CDR1 is SGHTA, CDR2 FQGNSA. The CDR3 runs to 17 residues. Trimming took 2 bases from V and 1 from J, leaving 12 bases between them. This CDR3 is CASSLRAGKSGANVLTF. The CDR3 DNA sequence: TGTGCCAGCAGCTTACGGGCAGGGAAGTCTGGGGCCAACGTCCTGACTTTC. The full variable domain, in which reference TRBV7-2 and TRBJ2-6 provide the parts outside the CDR3, is GAGVSQSPSNKVTEKGKDVELRCDPISGHTALYWYRQSLGQGLEFLIYFQGNSAPDKSGLPSDRFSAERTGGSVSTLTIQRTQQEDSAVYLCASSLRAGKSGANVLTFGAGSRLTVL.

The chain joins TRBV23-1 to TRBJ1-5; possible D gene TRBD1, 6 bases. TRBV23-1 is annotated as an ORF whose role is uncertain. Deletions cut 4 bases from V and 4 bases from J, with 20 bases between. The length of the CDR3 is 17 residues. The CDR3 is CASSRHRDPPQNQPQHF. The CDR3 DNA reads as TGCGCCAGCAGTCGCCACAGGGATCCCCCCCAGAATCAGCCCCAGCATTTT.

V is TRBV29-1 and J is TRBJ2-5, with TRBD2 identical over 8 bases. V lost 1 base and J lost 5; bases outside the gene matches: 15. The CDR3 has 17 residues. The germline V gene encodes CDR1 SQVTM and CDR2 ANQGSEA. The DNA for the CDR3 is TGCAGCGTTGAAGGAGAACAACTTCGGGGGGGCCGGGAGACCCAGTACTTC. The encoded protein is CSVEGEQLRGGRETQYF.

The rearrangement joins TRBV5-1 to TRBJ2-7; 9 positions agree with TRBD1. The CDR3 is 13 residues long. Germline CDR1 reads SGHRS; CDR2 reads YFSETQ. Unmatched junction bases numbered 2, after V lost 2 bases and J lost 5 bases. The CDR3 nucleotides read TGCGCCAGCAGCTTAGGACAGGGGAACGAGCAGTACTTC. Translated: CASSLGQGNEQYF.

This CDR3 is CASSPSSGGPNTGELFF. CDR3 sequence (DNA): TGTGCCAGCTCACCGTCTAGCGGGGGGCCAAACACCGGGGAGCTGTTTTTT. V is TRBV18 and J is TRBJ2-2, with 11 nucleotides matching TRBD2. The CDR3 has 17 residues. Germline assignment: CDR1 KGHSH and CDR2 LQKENI. V shed 3 bases and J 2 bases; nucleotides not matched to a gene: 5.

The table lists this clone with a few counts. CDR3 sequence: CASSLGQGLGYGYTF. CDR3 sequence (DNA): TGTGCCAGCAGCTTAGGGCAGGGTCTCGGCTATGGCTACACCTTC. The gene calls are TRBV7-9 and TRBJ1-2; D might be TRBD1 (5 bases). Trimming left V 1 base short and J 4 bases short, with 13 bases between. The CDR3 runs 15 residues. CDR1 is SEHNR and CDR2 is FQNEAQ in the germline V gene (reference sequence).

The chain carries TRBV10-2 and TRBJ2-1; unclear D gene. Germline lookup yields CDR1 WSHSY and CDR2 SAAADI. CDR3 length: 15 amino acids. Trimming shortened V by 6 bases and J by 7 bases, and 19 bases separated the two germline ends. The CDR3 here is CASSYKLSTLNEQFF. The CDR3 nucleotides read TGCGCCAGCAGCTATAAACTATCAACTTTGAATGAGCAGTTCTTC.

J is TRBJ2-5 and V is TRBV13; D is perhaps TRBD1 or TRBD2 (5 bases each). Germline CDR1 reads PRHDT; CDR2 reads FYEKMQ (reference sequence). V gave up 8 bases and J gave up 3 bases, with 13 bases separating them. This CDR3 spans 13 amino acids. In nucleotides, the CDR3 is TGTGCCAGCTTGAGGGGTAGGGAAGAGACCCAGTACTTC. As protein: CASLRGREETQYF.